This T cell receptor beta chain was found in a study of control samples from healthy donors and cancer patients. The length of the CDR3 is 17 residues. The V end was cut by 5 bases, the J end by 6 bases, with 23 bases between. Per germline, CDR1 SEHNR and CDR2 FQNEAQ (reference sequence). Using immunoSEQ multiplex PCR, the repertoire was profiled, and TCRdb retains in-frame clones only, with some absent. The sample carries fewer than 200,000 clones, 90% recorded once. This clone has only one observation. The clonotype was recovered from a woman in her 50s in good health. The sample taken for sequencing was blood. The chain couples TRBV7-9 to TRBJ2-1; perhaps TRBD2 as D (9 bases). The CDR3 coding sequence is TGTGCCAGCAGCCCCGACAGGGGTAGCGGGAGAAGCAATGAGCAGTTCTTC. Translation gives CASSPDRGSGRSNEQFF.